The clone carrying this T cell receptor beta chain was observed a handful of times. The antigen is not known. These data come from a study of T cells after yellow fever vaccination. TCRdb fed the 5' RACE reads into MiXCR, producing one record per CDR3 protein. The table records some 350,000 distinct CDR3 sequences, 8.5% to 9% of them present only once. Study results and caveats: The secondary response peaked faster, at day 5 versus 15, but was weaker.

The sample here was PBMCs, taken on the day of the first yellow fever vaccination. The clonotype comes from a man aged 18 to 30 who received the YFV17D yellow fever vaccine.

The CDR3 reads CASSTNRRDTPLLLEQYF. The CDR3 DNA follows: TGTGCCAGTAGTACCAACCGCCGGGACACCCCTCTCCTACTCGAGCAGTACTTC. The chain employs TRBV19 and TRBJ2-7, with D perhaps matching TRBD1 (6 bases). This CDR3 comprises 18 residues. Trimming removed 4 bases from V and 6 bases from J, with 28 bases in between. Germline V gives CDR1 LNHDA, CDR2 SQIVND (reference sequence).